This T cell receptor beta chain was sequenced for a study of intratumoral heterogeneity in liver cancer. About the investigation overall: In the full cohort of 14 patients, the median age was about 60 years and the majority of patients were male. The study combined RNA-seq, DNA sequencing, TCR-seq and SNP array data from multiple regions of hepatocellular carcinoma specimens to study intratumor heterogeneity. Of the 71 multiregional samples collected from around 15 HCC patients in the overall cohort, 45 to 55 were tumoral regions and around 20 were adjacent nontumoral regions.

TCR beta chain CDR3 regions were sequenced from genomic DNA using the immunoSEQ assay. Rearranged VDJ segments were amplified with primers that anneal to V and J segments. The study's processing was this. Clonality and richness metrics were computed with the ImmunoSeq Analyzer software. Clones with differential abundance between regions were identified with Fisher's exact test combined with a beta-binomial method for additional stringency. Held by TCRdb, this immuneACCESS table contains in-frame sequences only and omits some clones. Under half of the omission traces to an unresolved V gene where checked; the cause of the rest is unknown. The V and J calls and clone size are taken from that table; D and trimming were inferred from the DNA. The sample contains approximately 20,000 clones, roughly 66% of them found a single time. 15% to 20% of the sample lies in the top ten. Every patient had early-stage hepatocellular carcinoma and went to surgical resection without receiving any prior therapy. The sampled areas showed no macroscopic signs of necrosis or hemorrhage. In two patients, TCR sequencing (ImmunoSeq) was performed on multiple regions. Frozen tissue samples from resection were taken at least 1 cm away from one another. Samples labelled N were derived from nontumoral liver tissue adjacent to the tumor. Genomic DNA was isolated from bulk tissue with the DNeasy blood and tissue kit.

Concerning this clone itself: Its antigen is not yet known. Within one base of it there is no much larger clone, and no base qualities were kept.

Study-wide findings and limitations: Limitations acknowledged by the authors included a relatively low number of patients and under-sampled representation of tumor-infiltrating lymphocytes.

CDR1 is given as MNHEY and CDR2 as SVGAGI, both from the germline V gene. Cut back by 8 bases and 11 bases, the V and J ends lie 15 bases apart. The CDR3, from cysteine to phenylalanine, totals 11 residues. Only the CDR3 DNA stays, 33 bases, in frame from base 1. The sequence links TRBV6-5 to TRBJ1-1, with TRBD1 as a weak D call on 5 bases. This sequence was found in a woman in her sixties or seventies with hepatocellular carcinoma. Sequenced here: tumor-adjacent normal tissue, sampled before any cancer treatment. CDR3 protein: CASFDGGAAFF. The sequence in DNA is TGTGCCAGCTTCGACGGGGGAGCCGCTTTCTTT.